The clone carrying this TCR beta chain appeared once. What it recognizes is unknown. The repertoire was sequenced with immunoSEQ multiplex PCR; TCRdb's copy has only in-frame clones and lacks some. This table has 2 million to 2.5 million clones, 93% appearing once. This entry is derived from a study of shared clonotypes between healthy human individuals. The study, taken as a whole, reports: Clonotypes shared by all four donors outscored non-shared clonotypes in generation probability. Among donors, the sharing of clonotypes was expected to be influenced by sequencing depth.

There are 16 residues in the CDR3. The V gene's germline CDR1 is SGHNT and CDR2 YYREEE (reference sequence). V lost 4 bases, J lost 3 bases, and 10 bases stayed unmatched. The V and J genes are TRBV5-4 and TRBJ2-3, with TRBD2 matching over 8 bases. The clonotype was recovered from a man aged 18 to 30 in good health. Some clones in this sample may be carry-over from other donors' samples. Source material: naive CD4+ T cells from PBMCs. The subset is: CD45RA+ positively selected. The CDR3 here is CASSPKAGDGTDTQYF. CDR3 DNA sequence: TGTGCCAGCAGCCCGAAAGCGGGAGATGGGACAGATACGCAGTATTTT.